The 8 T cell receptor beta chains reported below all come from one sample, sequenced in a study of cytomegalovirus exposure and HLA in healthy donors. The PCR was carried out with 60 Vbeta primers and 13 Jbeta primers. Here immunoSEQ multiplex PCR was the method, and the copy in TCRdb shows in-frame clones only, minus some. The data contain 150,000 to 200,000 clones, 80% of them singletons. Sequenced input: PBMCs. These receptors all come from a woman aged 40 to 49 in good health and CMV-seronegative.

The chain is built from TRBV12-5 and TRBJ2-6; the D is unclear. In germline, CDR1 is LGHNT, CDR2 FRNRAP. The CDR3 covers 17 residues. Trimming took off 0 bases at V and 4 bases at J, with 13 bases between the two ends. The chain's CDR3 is CASGLVRQVSGANVLTF. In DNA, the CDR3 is TGTGCTAGTGGTTTGGTACGACAAGTGAGCGGGGCCAACGTCCTGACTTTC.

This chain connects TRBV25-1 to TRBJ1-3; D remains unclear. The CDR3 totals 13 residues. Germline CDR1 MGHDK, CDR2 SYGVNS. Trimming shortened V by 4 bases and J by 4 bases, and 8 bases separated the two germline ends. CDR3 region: CASSATAGNTIYF. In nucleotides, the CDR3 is TGTGCCAGCAGTGCCACAGCCGGAAACACCATATATTTT.

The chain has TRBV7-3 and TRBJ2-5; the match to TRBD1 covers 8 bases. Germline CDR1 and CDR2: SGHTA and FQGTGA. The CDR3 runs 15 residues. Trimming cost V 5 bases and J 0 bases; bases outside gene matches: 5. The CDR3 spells CASSQWTGNQETQYF. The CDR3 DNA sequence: TGTGCCAGCAGCCAATGGACAGGGAACCAAGAGACCCAGTACTTC.

CDR3 DNA sequence: TGTGCCAGTAGTATGAGGACAGGGGCGGACTATGGCTACACCTTC. It encodes CASSMRTGADYGYTF. V and J are TRBV19 and TRBJ1-2; 9 bases match TRBD1. The V gene's germline CDR1 is LNHDA and CDR2 SQIVND (reference sequence). V lost 3 bases and J lost 3; bases outside the gene matches: 5. The CDR3 contains 15 residues.

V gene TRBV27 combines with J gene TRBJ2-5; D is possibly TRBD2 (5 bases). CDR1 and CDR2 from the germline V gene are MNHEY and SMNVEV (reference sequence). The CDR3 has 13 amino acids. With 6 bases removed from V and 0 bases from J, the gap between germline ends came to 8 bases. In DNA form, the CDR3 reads TGTGCCAGCAGGCCGGGATACCAAGAGACCCAGTACTTC. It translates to CASRPGYQETQYF.

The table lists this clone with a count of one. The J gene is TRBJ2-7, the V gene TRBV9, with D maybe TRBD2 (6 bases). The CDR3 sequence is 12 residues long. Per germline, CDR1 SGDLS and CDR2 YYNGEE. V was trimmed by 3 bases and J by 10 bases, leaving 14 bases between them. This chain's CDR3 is CASSAETGTQYF. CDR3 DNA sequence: TGTGCCAGCAGCGCAGAAACCGGGACTCAGTACTTC.

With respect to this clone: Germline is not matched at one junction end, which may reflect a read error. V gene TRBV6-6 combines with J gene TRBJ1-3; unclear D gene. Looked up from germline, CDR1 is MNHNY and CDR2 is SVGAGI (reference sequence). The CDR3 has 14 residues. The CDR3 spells CASGRPGKGNTIYF. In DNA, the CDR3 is TGTGCCAGCGGCCGGCCCGGGAAAGGAAACACTATATATTTT.

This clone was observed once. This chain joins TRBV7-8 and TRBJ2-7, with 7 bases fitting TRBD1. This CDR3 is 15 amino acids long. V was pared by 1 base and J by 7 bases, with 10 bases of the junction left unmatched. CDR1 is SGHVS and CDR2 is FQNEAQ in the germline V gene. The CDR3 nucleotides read TGTGCCAGCAGCTTAGATTACGGGACAGAAGGGGAGCAGTACTTC. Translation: CASSLDYGTEGEQYF.